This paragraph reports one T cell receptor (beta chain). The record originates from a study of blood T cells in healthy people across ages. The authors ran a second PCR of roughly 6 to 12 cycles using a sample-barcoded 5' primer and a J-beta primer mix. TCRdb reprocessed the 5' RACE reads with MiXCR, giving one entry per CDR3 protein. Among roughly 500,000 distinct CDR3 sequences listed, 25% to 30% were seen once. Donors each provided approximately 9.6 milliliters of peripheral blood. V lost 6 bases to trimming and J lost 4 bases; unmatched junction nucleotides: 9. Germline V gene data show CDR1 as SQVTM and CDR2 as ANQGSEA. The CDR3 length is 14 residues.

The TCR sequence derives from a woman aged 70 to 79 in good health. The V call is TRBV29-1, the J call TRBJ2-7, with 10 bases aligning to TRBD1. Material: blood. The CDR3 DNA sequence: TGCAGCGTCGCTTGGACAGGGGGTTCATACGAGCAGTACTTC. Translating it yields CSVAWTGGSYEQYF.